This T cell receptor (beta chain) came from a study of beta chain features in type 1 diabetes. About the study: Age, gender and cell yields were alike across patients and healthy donors. Sorted cells from all samples, numbering some 99,000,000, were examined. Study results and limitations: The study found fewer insertions and more deletions at VDJ junctions in type 1 diabetes patients.

Sorting based on CD45RO/CCR7/CD25/CD127/CD95/CD27 separated CD4+ naive, central memory, regulatory and stem cell-like memory cells. Regarding this clone: What it binds is not known.

V dropped 4 bases and J dropped 8 bases, with 20 bases sitting between them. CDR1 MNHEY and CDR2 SVGAGI come from the germline V gene. CDR3 length equals 15 residues. Expressed TCRB transcripts were sequenced, since all the RNA that had been isolated was reverse transcribed. The data were produced by immunoSEQ multiplex PCR, yet TCRdb's version contains in-frame clones alone and is incomplete. This table holds 390,000 or so clones, around 14% found once. This chain links TRBV6-5 with TRBJ1-1, with D tentatively TRBD1 (6 bases). Sequencing was performed on naive CD4+ T cells from blood. This TCR derives from a man aged 25-40 years in good health. The CDR3 sequence is CASSSLGRLDREAFF. The CDR3 coding sequence is TGTGCCAGCAGTTCCTTGGGCCGGCTGGACAGAGAAGCTTTCTTT.